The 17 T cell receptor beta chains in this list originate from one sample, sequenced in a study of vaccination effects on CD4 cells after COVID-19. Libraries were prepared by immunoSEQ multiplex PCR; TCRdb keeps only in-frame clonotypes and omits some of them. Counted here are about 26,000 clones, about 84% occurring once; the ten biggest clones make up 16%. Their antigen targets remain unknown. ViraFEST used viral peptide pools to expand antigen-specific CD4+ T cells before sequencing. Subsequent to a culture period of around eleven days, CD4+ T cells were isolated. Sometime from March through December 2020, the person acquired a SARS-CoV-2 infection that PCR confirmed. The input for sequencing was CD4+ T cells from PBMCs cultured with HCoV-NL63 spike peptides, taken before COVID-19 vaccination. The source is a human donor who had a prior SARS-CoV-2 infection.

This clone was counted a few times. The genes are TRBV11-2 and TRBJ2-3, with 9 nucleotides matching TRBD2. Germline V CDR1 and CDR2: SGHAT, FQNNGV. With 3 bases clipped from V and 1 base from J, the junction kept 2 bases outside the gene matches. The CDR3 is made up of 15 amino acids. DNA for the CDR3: TGTGCCAGCAGCTTCAGGACTAGCGGCACAGATACGCAGTATTTT. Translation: CASSFRTSGTDTQYF.

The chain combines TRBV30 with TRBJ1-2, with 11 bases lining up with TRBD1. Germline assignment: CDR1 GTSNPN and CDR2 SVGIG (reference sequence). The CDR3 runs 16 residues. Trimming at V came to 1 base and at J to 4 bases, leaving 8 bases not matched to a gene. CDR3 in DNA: TGTGCCTGGAGTGGGAATCCGGGACAGGGGGGCTATGGCTACACCTTC. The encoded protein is CAWSGNPGQGGYGYTF.

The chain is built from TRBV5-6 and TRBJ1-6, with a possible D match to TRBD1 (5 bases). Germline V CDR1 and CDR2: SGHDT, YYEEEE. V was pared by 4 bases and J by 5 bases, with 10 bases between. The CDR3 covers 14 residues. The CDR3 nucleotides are TGTGCCAGCAGCCCGGACACCCATAATTCACCCCTCCACTTT. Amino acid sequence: CASSPDTHNSPLHF.

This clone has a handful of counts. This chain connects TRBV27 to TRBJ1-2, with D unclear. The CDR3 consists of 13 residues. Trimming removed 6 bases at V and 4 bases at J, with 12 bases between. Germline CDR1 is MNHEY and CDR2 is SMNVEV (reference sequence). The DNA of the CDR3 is TGTGCCAGCAGAGCGGGGTTCGGCTATGGCTACACCTTC. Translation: CASRAGFGYGYTF.

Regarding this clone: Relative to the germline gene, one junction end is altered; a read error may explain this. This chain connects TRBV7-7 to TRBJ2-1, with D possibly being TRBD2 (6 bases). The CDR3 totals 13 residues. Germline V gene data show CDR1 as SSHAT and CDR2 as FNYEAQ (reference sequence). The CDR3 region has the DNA TGTGCTAGCAGCCCCCGGACTAACAATGAGCAGTTCTTC. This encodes CASSPRTNNEQFF.

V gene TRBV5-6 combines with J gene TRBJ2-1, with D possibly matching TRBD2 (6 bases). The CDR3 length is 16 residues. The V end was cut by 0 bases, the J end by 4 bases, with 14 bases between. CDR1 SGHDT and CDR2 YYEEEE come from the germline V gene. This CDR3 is CASSLDSGGVYNEQFF. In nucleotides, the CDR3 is TGTGCCAGCAGCTTGGACTCTGGCGGGGTTTACAATGAGCAGTTCTTC.

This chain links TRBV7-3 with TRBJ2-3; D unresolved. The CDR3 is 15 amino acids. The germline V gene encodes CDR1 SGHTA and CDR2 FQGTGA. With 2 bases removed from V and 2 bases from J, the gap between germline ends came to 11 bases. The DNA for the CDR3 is TGTGCCAGCAGCTTATCTACAGTCATCACAGATACGCAGTATTTT. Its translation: CASSLSTVITDTQYF.

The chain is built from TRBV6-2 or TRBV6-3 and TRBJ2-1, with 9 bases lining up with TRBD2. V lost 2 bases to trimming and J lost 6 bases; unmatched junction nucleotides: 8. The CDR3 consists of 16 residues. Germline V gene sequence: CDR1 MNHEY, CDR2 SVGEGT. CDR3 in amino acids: CASSYPSGGIRNEQFF. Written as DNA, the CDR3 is TGTGCCAGCAGTTACCCGAGCGGGGGGATACGCAATGAGCAGTTCTTC.

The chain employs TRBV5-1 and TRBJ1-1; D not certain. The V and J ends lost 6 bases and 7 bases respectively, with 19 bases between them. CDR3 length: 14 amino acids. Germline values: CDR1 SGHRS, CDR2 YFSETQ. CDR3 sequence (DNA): TGCGCCAGCACCTCGAGCTTAGAGGGAGGTGAAGCTTTCTTT. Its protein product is CASTSSLEGGEAFF.

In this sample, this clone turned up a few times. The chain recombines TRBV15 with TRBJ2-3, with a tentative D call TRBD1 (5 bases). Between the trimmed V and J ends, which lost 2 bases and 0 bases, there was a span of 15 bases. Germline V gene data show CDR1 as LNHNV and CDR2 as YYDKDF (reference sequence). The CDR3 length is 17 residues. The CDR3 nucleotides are TGTGCCACCAGCAGATACCTCCCAGGGTTGAGCACAGATACGCAGTATTTT. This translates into CATSRYLPGLSTDTQYF.

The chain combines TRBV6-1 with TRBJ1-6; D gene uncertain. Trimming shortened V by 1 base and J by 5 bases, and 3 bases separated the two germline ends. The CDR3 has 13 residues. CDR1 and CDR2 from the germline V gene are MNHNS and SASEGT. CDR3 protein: CASSEVNNSPLHF. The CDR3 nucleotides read TGTGCCAGCAGTGAAGTCAATAATTCACCCCTCCACTTT.

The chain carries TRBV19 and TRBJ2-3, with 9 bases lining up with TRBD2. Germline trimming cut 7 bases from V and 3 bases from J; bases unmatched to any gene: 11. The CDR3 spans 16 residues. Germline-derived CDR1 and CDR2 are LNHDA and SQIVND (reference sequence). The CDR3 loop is CASTPRGREGTDTQYF. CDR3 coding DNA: TGTGCCAGTACGCCCCGGGGGCGGGAGGGTACAGATACGCAGTATTTT.

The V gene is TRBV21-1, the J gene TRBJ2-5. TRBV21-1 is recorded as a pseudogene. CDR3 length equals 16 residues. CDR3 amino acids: CASSKPLHPYQETQYF. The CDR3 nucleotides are TGTGCCAGCAGCAAACCCCTCCACCCGTACCAAGAGACCCAGTACTTC.

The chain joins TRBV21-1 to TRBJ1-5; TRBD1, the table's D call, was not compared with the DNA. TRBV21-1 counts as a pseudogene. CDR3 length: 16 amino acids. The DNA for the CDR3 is TGTGCCAGCGCCAATACTCAGGGGGGATGCAATCAGCCCCAGCATTTT. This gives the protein CASANTQGGCNQPQHF.

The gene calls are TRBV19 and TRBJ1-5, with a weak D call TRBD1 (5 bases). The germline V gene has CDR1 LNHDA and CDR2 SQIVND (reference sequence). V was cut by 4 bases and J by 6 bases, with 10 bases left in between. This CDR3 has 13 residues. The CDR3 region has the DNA TGTGCCAGTAGTAGCAGGGAGGGTCAGCCCCAGCATTTT. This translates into CASSSREGQPQHF.

DNA for the CDR3: TGTGCCAGCAGCCGGACCCGGGACCTAGCCTACAATGAGCAGTTCTTC. Its protein is CASSRTRDLAYNEQFF. This chain links TRBV7-2 with TRBJ2-1; D may be TRBD1 or TRBD2 (5 bases each). CDR1 is SGHTA and CDR2 is FQGNSA in the germline V gene. There are 16 residues in the CDR3. Trimming pared 5 bases from V and 2 bases from J, leaving 16 bases between.

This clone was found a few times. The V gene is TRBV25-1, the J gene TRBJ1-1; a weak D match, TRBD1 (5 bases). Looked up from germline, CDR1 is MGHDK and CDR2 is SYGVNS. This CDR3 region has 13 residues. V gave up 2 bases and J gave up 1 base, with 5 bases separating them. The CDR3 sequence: CASSEGANTEAFF. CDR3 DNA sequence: TGTGCCAGCAGTGAAGGGGCGAACACTGAAGCTTTCTTT.